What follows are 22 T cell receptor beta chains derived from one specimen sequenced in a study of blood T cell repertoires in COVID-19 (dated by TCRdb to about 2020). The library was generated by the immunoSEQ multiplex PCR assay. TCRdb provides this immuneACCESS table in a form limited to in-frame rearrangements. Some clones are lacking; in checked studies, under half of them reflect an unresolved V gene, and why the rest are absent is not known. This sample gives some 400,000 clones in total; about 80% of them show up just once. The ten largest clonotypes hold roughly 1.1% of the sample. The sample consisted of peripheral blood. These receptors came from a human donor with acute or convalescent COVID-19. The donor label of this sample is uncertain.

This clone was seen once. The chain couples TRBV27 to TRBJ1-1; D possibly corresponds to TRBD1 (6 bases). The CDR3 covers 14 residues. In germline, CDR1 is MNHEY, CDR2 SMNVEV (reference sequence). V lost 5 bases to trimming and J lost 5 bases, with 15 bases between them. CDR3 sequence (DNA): TGTGCCAGCAGTCCGGGACAAGTTACTACTGAAGCTTTCTTT. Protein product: CASSPGQVTTEAFF.

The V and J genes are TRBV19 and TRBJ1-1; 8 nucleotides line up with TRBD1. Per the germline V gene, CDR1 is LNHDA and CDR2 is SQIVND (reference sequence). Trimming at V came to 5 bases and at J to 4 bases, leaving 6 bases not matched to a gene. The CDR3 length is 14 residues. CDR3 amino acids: CASSPGGRGTEAFF. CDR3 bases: TGTGCCAGTAGTCCAGGGGGCCGCGGCACTGAAGCTTTCTTT.

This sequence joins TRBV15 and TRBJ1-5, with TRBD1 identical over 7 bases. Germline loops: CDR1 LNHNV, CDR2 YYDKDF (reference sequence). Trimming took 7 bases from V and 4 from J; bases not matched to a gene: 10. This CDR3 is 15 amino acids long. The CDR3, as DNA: TGTGCCACCACCCCGACAGGGACCGGAAATCAGCCCCAGCATTTT. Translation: CATTPTGTGNQPQHF. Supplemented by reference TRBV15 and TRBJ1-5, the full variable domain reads DAMVIQNPRYQVTQFGKPVTLSCSQTLNHNVMYWYQQKSSQAPKLLFHYYDKDFNNEADTPDNFQSRRPNTSFCFLDIRSPGLGDTAMYLCATTPTGTGNQPQHFGDGTRLSIL.

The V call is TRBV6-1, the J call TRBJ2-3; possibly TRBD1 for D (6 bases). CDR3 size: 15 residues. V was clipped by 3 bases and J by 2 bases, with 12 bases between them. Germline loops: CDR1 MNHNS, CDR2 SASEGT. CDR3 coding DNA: TGTGCCAGCAGTGACGGGACAACTAACACAGATACGCAGTATTTT. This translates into CASSDGTTNTDTQYF.

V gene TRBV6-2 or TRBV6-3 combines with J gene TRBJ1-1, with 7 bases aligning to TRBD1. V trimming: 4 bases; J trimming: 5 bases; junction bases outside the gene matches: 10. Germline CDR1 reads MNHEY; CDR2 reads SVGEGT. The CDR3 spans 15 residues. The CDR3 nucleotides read TGTGCCAGCAGTTCCCACGAGGGGGCTAAAACTGAAGCTTTCTTT. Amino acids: CASSSHEGAKTEAFF.

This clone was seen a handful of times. CDR3 residues: CASSEGQIYSNQPQHF. The CDR3, as DNA: TGTGCCAGCAGTGAAGGACAGATTTATAGCAATCAGCCCCAGCATTTT. V usage is TRBV25-1 and J usage is TRBJ1-5; possible D gene TRBD1, 6 bases. The V and J ends lost 2 bases and 0 bases respectively, with 11 bases between them. Germline-derived CDR1 and CDR2 are MGHDK and SYGVNS. CDR3 length equals 16 residues.

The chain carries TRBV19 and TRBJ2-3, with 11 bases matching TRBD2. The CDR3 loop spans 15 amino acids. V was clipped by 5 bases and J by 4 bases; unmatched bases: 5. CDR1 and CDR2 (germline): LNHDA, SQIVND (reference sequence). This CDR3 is CASSLSGGGSDTQYF. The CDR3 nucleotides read TGTGCCAGTAGTCTTAGCGGGGGGGGCTCAGATACGCAGTATTTT. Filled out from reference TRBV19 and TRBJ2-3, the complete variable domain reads DGGITQSPKYLFRKEGQNVTLSCEQNLNHDAMYWYRQDPGQGLRLIYYSQIVNDFQKGDIAEGYSVSREKKESFPLTVTSAQKNPTAFYLCASSLSGGGSDTQYFGPGTRLTVL.

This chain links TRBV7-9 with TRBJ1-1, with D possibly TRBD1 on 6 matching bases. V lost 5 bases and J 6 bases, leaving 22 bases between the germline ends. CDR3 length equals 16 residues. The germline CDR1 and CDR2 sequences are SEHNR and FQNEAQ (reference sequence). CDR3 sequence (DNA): TGTGCCAGCAGCCCCAGGGGATTGACAACCCGGCCTGAAGCTTTCTTT. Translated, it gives CASSPRGLTTRPEAFF. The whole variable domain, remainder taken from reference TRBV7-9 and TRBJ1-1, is DTGVSQNPRHKITKRGQNVTFRCDPISEHNRLYWYRQTLGQGPEFLTYFQNEAQLEKSRLLSDRFSAERPKGSFSTLEIQRTEQGDSAMYLCASSPRGLTTRPEAFFGQGTRLTVV.

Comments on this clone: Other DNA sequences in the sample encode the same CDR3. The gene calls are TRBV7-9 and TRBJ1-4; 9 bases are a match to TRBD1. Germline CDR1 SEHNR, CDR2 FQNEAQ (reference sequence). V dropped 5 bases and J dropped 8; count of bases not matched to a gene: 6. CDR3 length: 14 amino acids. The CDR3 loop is CASSLQGAGEKLFF. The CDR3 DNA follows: TGTGCCAGCAGCCTACAGGGGGCTGGGGAAAAACTGTTTTTT. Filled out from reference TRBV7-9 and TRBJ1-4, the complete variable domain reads DTGVSQNPRHKITKRGQNVTFRCDPISEHNRLYWYRQTLGQGPEFLTYFQNEAQLEKSRLLSDRFSAERPKGSFSTLEIQRTEQGDSAMYLCASSLQGAGEKLFFGSGTQLSVL.

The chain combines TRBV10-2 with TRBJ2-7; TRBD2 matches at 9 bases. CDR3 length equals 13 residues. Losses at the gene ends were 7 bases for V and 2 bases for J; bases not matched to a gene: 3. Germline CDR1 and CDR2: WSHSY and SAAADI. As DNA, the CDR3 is TGCGCCAGCACCTGGACTAGCGCCTACGAGCAGTACTTC. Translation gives CASTWTSAYEQYF.

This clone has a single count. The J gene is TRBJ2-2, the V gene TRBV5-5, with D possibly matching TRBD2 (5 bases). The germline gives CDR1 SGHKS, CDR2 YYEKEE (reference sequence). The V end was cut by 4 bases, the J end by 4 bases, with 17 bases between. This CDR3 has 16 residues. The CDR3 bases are TGTGCCAGCAGCATGACCCCGTCAGGAGGCACCGGGGAGCTGTTTTTT. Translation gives CASSMTPSGGTGELFF.

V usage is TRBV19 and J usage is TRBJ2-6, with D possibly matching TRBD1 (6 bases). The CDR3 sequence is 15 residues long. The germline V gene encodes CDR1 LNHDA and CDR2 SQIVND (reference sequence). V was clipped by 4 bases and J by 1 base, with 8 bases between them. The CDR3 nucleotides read TGTGCCAGTAGTAACAGGGAGTCTGGGGCCAACGTCCTGACTTTC. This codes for CASSNRESGANVLTF.

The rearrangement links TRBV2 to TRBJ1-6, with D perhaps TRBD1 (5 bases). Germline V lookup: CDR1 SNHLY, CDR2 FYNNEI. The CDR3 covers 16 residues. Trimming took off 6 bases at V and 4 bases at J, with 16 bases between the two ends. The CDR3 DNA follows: TGTGCCAGCAGCGTCGACAGAAACTTTTATAATTCACCCCTCCACTTT. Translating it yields CASSVDRNFYNSPLHF.

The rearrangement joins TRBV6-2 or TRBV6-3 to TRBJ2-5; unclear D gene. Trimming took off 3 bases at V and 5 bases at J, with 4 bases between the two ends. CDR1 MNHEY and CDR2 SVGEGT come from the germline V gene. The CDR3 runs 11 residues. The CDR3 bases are TGTGCCAGCAGTTATCCGGAGACCCAGTACTTC. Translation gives CASSYPETQYF.

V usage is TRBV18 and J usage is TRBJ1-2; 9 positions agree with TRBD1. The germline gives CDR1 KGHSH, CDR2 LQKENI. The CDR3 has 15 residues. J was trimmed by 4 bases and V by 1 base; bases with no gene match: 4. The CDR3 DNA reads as TGTGCCAGCTCACCACAGACAGGGGGAGGCTATGGCTACACCTTC. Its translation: CASSPQTGGGYGYTF.

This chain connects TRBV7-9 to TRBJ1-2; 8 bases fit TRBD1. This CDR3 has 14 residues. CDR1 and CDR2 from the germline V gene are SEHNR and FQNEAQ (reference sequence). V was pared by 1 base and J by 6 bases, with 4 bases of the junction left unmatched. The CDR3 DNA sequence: TGTGCCAGCAGCTTAGGGACAGGGATGGATGGCTACACCTTC. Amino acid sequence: CASSLGTGMDGYTF.

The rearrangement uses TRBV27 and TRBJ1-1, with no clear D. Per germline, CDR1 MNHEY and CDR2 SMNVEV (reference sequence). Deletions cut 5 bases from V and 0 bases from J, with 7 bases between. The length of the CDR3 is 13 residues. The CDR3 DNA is TGTGCCAGCAGTACCACAATGAACACTGAAGCTTTCTTT. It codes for CASSTTMNTEAFF.

The CDR3, as DNA: TGCGCCAGCCGGGGGGATAATTCACCCCTCCACTTT. It encodes CASRGDNSPLHF. The J gene is TRBJ1-6, the V gene TRBV5-1; TRBD1 might be the D (5 bases). V lost 7 bases to trimming and J lost 5 bases, with 7 bases between them. Germline V CDR1 and CDR2: SGHRS, YFSETQ. The CDR3 totals 12 residues.

CDR3 DNA: TGTGCCACCAGTGATTCCCGCCGCCCGGGACAGGGTGGAGGCTACACCTTC. Its translation: CATSDSRRPGQGGGYTF. The V and J genes are TRBV24-1 and TRBJ1-2, with 9 positions matching TRBD1. This CDR3 is built from 17 residues. V lost 2 bases, J lost 8 bases, and 14 bases stayed unmatched. In germline, CDR1 is KGHDR, CDR2 SFDVKD.

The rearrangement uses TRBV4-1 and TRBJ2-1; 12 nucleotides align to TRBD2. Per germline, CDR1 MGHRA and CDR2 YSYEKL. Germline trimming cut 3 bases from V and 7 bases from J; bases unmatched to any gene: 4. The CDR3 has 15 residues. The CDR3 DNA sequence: TGCGCCAGCAGCCACCTAGCGGGAGGGCAGAATGAGCAGTTCTTC. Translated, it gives CASSHLAGGQNEQFF.

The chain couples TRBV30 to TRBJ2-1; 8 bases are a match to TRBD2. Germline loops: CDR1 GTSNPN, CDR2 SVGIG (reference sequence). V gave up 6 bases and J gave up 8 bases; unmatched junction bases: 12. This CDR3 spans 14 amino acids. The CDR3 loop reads CACLKRGLGDEQFF. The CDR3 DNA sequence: TGTGCCTGCCTCAAGCGGGGGCTAGGGGATGAGCAGTTCTTC.

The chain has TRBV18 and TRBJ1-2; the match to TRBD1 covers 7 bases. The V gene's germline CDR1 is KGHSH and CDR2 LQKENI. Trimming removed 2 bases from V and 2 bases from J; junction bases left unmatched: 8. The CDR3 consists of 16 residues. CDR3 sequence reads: CASSPEGAPRNYGYTF. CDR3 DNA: TGTGCCAGCTCACCAGAGGGGGCCCCACGCAACTATGGCTACACCTTC.